The rows below give T cell receptor beta chains drawn from one sample of a study of blood T cells in healthy people across ages. TCRdb independently ran MiXCR on the 5' RACE reads; one entry per CDR3 protein. The sample carries some 760,000 distinct CDR3 sequences, about 25% recorded once. These same data were also listed under a study on T cells of mothers and their children.

The sequencing input was blood. The receptors originated from a boy between 5 and 17 years old in good health. CDR3s include the opening cysteine and the closing phenylalanine or tryptophan. The D gene is left open where the match is weak. A clone size is listed for some rows: how often the clone was seen (once, few, many), or a class if it is expanded.

15	TRBV7-9	NA	TRBJ2-7	NA	TGTGCCAGCAGCGCCGTTAGGTTGGACCTCTACGAGCAGTACTTC	CASSAVRLDLYEQYF
17	TRBV6-2/TRBV6-3	few	TRBJ2-6	NA	TGTGCCAGCAGTTGGGACGGTAACCTCTCTGGGGCCAACGTCCTGACTTTC	CASSWDGNLSGANVLTF
13	TRBV29-1	NA	TRBJ1-2	NA	TGCAGCGTTGGTGGTAGACTTCACTATGGCTACACCTTC	CSVGGRLHYGYTF
14	TRBV5-1	NA	TRBJ2-3	NA	TGCGCCAGCACCGCCCCGGACAGCACAGATACGCAGTATTTT	CASTAPDSTDTQYF
13	TRBV27	NA	TRBJ2-7	NA	TGTGCCAGCAGCTCCGTTACAGGCCTCGAGCAGTACTTC	CASSSVTGLEQYF
15	TRBV7-9	few	TRBJ2-5	NA	TGTGCCAGCAGCTTAGCCTGGACAGACCAAGAGACCCAGTACTTC	CASSLAWTDQETQYF
14	TRBV7-2	few	TRBJ2-3	TRBD1	TGTGCCAGCAGTCGACAGGGGCGGGGAGATACGCAGTATTTT	CASSRQGRGDTQYF
17	TRBV7-2	NA	TRBJ2-2	TRBD2	TGTGCCAGCAGCTTAGAAACTAGCGGCCTGAACACCGGGGAGCTGTTTTTT	CASSLETSGLNTGELFF
14	TRBV28	many	TRBJ2-1	NA	TGTGCCAGCAGCTGGGACCGGGGCGGCGAAAGGCTGATCTTC	CASSWDRGGERLIF
15	TRBV7-9	NA	TRBJ1-2	TRBD1	TGTGCCAGCAGCATCAGACAGGGCGGCGACTATGGCTACACCTTC	CASSIRQGGDYGYTF
17	TRBV20-1	few	TRBJ2-7	TRBD2	TGCAGTGCCTACTCCGGGACTAGCGGGGGGAGCTCCTACGAGCAGTACTTC	CSAYSGTSGGSSYEQYF
17	TRBV27	NA	TRBJ2-3	TRBD1	TGTGCCAGCAGTTTATCGACCTGGCAAGGGGGCGCAGATACGCAGTATTTT	CASSLSTWQGGADTQYF
15	TRBV29-1	NA	TRBJ2-5	NA	TGCAGCGTTGAAGAGTTAGGCATAGAGGAGGAGACCCAGTACTTC	CSVEELGIEEETQYF
15	TRBV7-2	NA	TRBJ1-1	NA	TGTGCCAGCAGCCTCAATCACAGATCGAACACTGAAGCTTTCTTT	CASSLNHRSNTEAFF
16	TRBV18	NA	TRBJ2-1	NA	TGTGCCAGCTCCCGTATCCCTAGTAACTCCTACAATGAGCAGTTCTTC	CASSRIPSNSYNEQFF